These 4 T cell receptor beta chains were sequenced from one sample in a study of T cells in Graves' hyperthyroidism and ophthalmopathy. TCR beta CDR3 region amplification was performed from RNA transcripts. The TCR CDR3 was amplified in a first-round RT-PCR using the HTBI primer set. Each CDR3 protein is one row after TCRdb ran MiXCR on the multiplex PCR reads. The sample records more than 350,000 distinct CDR3 sequences, roughly 15% being singletons. The sample consisted of blood. These receptors all come from a woman aged 60-70 years with Graves' ophthalmopathy.

This clonotype showed up many times. The genes are TRBV5-1 and TRBJ2-3; the match to TRBD2 covers 8 bases. The CDR3 has 16 residues. Germline CDR1 reads SGHRS; CDR2 reads YFSETQ. The V segment lost 4 bases and the J segment 3 bases; nucleotides outside the gene matches: 10. The DNA of the CDR3 is TGCGCCAGCAGCCAGATTTCGGGAGGGCCAACAGATACGCAGTATTTT. Translating gives CASSQISGGPTDTQYF.

This clonotype showed up just a few times. In nucleotides, the CDR3 is TGCAGTGCTCCCGAGGGCGGACACACAGATACGCAGTATTTT. Translated: CSAPEGGHTDTQYF. The rearrangement uses TRBV20-1 and TRBJ2-3; the D gene could be TRBD1 or TRBD2 (5 bases each). CDR1 and CDR2 from the germline V gene are DFQATT and SNEGSKA (reference sequence). CDR3 length: 14 residues. The germline V and J ends were trimmed by 5 bases and 2 bases, with 14 bases remaining between them.

This clonotype occurred many times. The V gene is TRBV28, the J gene TRBJ2-7; D may be TRBD2 (6 bases). Germline V gene sequence: CDR1 MDHEN, CDR2 SYDVKM. The V end was cut by 3 bases, the J end by 4 bases, with 13 bases between. CDR3 length: 14 residues. CDR3 sequence (DNA): TGTGCCAGCAGTTTTGGCGGGAATAAGTACGAGCAGTACTTC. Translated, it gives CASSFGGNKYEQYF. The full variable domain, rest sourced from reference TRBV28 and TRBJ2-7, is DVKVTQSSRYLVKRTGEKVFLECVQDMDHENMFWYRQDPGLGLRLIYFSYDVKMKEKGDIPEGYSVSREKKERFSLILESASTNQTSMYLCASSFGGNKYEQYFGPGTRLTVT.

Concerning this clonotype itself: This could be a read error, since a much larger clone is one nucleotide away. CDR3 nucleotide sequence: TGCAGTCCAATCCCACCCCGCCAGGGGAATGAGCAGTTCTTC. Encoded protein: CSPIPPRQGNEQFF. V and J are TRBV20-1 and TRBJ2-1, with a possible D match to TRBD1 (6 bases). The CDR3 extends over 14 amino acids. Trimming took 8 bases from V and 7 from J, leaving 21 bases between them. CDR1 DFQATT and CDR2 SNEGSKA come from the germline V gene (reference sequence).